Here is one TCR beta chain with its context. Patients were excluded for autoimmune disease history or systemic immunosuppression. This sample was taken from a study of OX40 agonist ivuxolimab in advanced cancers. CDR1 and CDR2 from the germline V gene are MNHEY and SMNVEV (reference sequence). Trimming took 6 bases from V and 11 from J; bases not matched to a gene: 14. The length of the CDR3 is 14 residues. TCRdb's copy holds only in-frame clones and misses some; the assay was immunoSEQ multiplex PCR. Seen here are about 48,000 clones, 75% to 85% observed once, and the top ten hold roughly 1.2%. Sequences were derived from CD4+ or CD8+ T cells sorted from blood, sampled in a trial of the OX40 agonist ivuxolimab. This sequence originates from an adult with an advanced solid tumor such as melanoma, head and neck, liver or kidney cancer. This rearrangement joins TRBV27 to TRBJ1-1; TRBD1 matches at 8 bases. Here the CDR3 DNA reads TGTGCCAGCAGATCTCAGGGGGCAACAGGGGAGGCTTTCTTT. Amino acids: CASRSQGATGEAFF.